This passage covers 6 T cell receptor beta chains from one sample sequenced in a study of beta chain features in type 1 diabetes. Reverse transcription of all isolated RNA meant that expressed TCRB transcripts were sequenced. The assay was immunoSEQ multiplex PCR, and TCRdb's table has in-frame clones only and misses some. The sample consists of about 360,000 clones, 10% to 15% of them appearing once. The source material was naive CD4+ T cells from blood. These receptors were collected from a man aged 18-30 years in good health.

The chain carries TRBV5-1 and TRBJ2-2, with 11 bases fitting TRBD2. After removal of 1 base from V and 0 bases from J, the junction contained 2 bases not matched to a gene. The CDR3 runs 17 residues. Germline V gene data show CDR1 as SGHRS and CDR2 as YFSETQ. The chain's CDR3 is CASSLLAGGSNTGELFF. CDR3 nucleotide sequence: TGCGCCAGCAGCTTGCTAGCGGGGGGTTCGAACACCGGGGAGCTGTTTTTT.

The V and J genes are TRBV5-1 and TRBJ2-1; 11 positions agree with TRBD2. The CDR3 spans 15 residues. V shed 4 bases, J shed 3 bases, and the junction held 3 bases outside the gene matches. Looked up from germline, CDR1 is SGHRS and CDR2 is YFSETQ. Written as DNA, the CDR3 is TGCGCCAGCAGCATCGGGACTAGCGGCTACAATGAGCAGTTCTTC. Its protein product is CASSIGTSGYNEQFF.

The chain has TRBV5-1 and TRBJ1-4, with TRBD1 as a possible D gene (5 bases). This CDR3 comprises 16 residues. The V end lost 1 base, the J end lost 0 bases, and 10 bases lay between the germline ends. Germline V gene sequence: CDR1 SGHRS, CDR2 YFSETQ. CDR3 coding DNA: TGCGCCAGCAGCTTGAACGGGGGGGCAACTAATGAAAAACTGTTTTTT. This gives the protein CASSLNGGATNEKLFF. The full variable domain, completed using reference TRBV5-1 and TRBJ1-4, is KAGVTQTPRYLIKTRGQQVTLSCSPISGHRSVSWYQQTPGQGLQFLFEYFSETQRNKGNFPGRFSGRQFSNSRSEMNVSTLELGDSALYLCASSLNGGATNEKLFFGSGTQLSVL.

V and J are TRBV5-1 and TRBJ2-3, with TRBD1 as a possible D gene (6 bases). Germline CDR1 reads SGHRS; CDR2 reads YFSETQ. There are 15 residues in the CDR3. V lost 5 bases to trimming and J lost 0 bases, with 13 bases between them. Here the CDR3 reads CASRQGLTSTDTQYF. In nucleotides, the CDR3 is TGCGCCAGCAGACAGGGCTTGACTAGCACAGATACGCAGTATTTT.

The chain carries TRBV28 and TRBJ2-1; D is possibly TRBD2 (5 bases). CDR1 is MDHEN, CDR2 SYDVKM, per germline. Deletions cut 2 bases from V and 6 bases from J, with 5 bases between. The CDR3 has 12 amino acids. The CDR3 DNA reads TGTGCCAGCAGTTTACGGGGCAATGAGCAGTTCTTC. Translation gives CASSLRGNEQFF.

This clone has only a few counts. This chain links TRBV28 with TRBJ2-7, with D possibly matching TRBD1 (6 bases). CDR3 size: 16 residues. The germline V gene encodes CDR1 MDHEN and CDR2 SYDVKM. V lost 6 bases to trimming and J lost 0 bases, with 18 bases between them. This CDR3 reads CASRGGGAFISYEQYF. The CDR3 DNA reads as TGTGCCAGCAGGGGTGGGGGCGCCTTTATCTCCTACGAGCAGTACTTC.